This TCR beta chain was observed in a study of beta chain features in type 1 diabetes (dated by TCRdb to the late 2010s). The study in broad terms: No differences in mean age, gender distribution, total cell number or subset yield were found between patients and healthy donors. A total of about 100 million sorted cells were examined across all samples, and RNA yield correlated strongly with the number of cells per subset. The study compared the TCRB repertoires of sorted circulating CD4+ T cell subsets in recently diagnosed type 1 diabetes patients with those in matched healthy donors. Regulatory and stem cell-like memory subsets were obtained from only 8 patients and roughly 8 healthy donors, while naive and central memory subsets were obtained from all 30 or so donors.

Regarding this clone: The clone's antigen remains unknown. Base qualities are not provided; no much larger clone lies one nucleotide away.

The CDR3 starts with the cysteine, ends with the phenylalanine, and has 17 residues. The kept DNA is CDR3 alone, 51 bases in frame from the first base. The High Capacity cDNA Reverse Transcription Kit was used to reverse transcribe all of the isolated RNA, meaning that expressed TCRB transcripts were what got sequenced. Deep immunoSEQ sequencing was applied to naive, central memory and regulatory T cell samples, giving an average of roughly 3.3 million total reads per sample. After sorted cells were lysed in RLT buffer, RNA was extracted with DNase-treated RNeasy Micro or Mini kits, with the choice depending on cell number. Each cell subset was processed on its own to prevent cross-contamination, while patient and healthy donor samples were processed together. The immunoSEQ multiplex PCR was used to amplify TCRB sequences from cDNA, generating 87-bp fragments that spanned the CDR3 region. Sequencing of the amplicons was done on the Illumina HiSeq platform. The authors' pipeline ran thus. Synthetic template baselines were used to correct PCR bias computationally, reads within Hamming distance 2 were collapsed, and singletons that could not be merged were discarded. Reads were aligned against IMGT to assign V, D and J genes, CDR3 length and insertions or deletions at six rearrangement sites. Within each subset, clonotype counts were normalized to sorted cell number, after which true diversity and Gini coefficients were computed with the tcR R package. The overlap coefficient, calculated on TCRB nucleotide sequences, was used to quantify repertoire sharing. TCRdb provides this immuneACCESS table in a form limited to in-frame rearrangements. Some clones are lacking; in checked studies, under half of them reflect an unresolved V gene, and why the rest are absent is not known. Clone size and the V and J calls come from that table; the DNA yielded D and trimming. In all, the sample holds some 360,000 clones, and around a tenth of those were seen once. The ten top clones hold 0.55% to 0.75% of the sample.

Summary of the overall study and its limitations: Patients with type 1 diabetes made fewer insertions and deleted more nucleotides at VDJ recombination sites, implying thymic rearrangement abnormalities. Shorter templates might be favored by PCR, yet because patient and control samples were amplified and corrected together, any such skew would affect both groups equally. Naive, central memory and regulatory TCRB repertoires appeared to be more similar among patients than among healthy donors. Because small numbers of individuals were included in the HLA sub-analyses, any influence of HLA type on TCRB rearrangement was left unresolved. Type 1 diabetes patients showed a moderate but significant shortening of TCRB CDR3 length in all four CD4+ subsets. Because cDNA was sequenced instead of genomic DNA, highly expressing activated cells could be over-represented, though the groups showed no difference in activation or CD3 levels.

From each donor, a single peripheral blood sample of approximately 120 mL on average was drawn into heparinised tubes. A BD FACSAria II was used to sort naive, central memory, regulatory and stem cell-like memory CD4+ T cells with a panel that included CD45RO, CCR7, CD25, CD127, CD95 and CD27. Every sorted population had a purity above 95%. PBMCs were separated immediately by Lymphoprep density gradient centrifugation and were stained directly, without being cultured. To minimize batch effects, samples were stained and sorted in pairs, one healthy donor with one patient per experiment. The sequence was collected from a man aged 30-40 years with type 1 diabetes. The sequenced material came from central memory CD4+ T cells from blood. Recombination joined TRBV1 with TRBJ1-2; the table's D call, TRBD1, has no DNA check behind it. TRBV1 is a pseudogene segment. The CDR3 protein is CTSSQDFPRGRSYGYTF. The DNA reads as follows: TGCACCAGCAGCCAAGATTTCCCCAGGGGACGATCCTATGGCTACACCTTC.